The table lists the clone carrying this T cell receptor (beta chain) with many counts. Its antigen remains unknown. This entry is derived from a study of response to subunit inactivated influenza vaccine. The study, taken as a whole, reports: The study's authors posited that every seasonal influenza vaccination enlists few new T cells.

This CDR3 is 15 amino acids long. V was pared by 4 bases and J by 6 bases, with 6 bases of the junction left unmatched. Germline-derived CDR1 and CDR2 are MNHEY and SVGAGI. One entry per CDR3 protein, called by TCRdb with MiXCR from the RT-PCR reads. Of roughly 710,000 distinct CDR3 sequences listed, 14% are singletons. V is TRBV6-5 and J is TRBJ2-7; 13 nucleotides line up with TRBD2. This TCR derives from a man in his fifties or sixties who received an inactivated influenza vaccine. Here the sequenced sample was PBMCs from blood, taken roughly 2 weeks before vaccination. CDR3 amino acids: CASSLTSGRASEQYF. Written as DNA, the CDR3 is TGTGCCAGCAGTTTAACTAGCGGGAGGGCCTCCGAGCAGTACTTC.